A single sample gave rise to the 16 T cell receptor beta chains below, sequenced in a study of shared clonotypes between healthy human individuals. Some clones are missing from TCRdb's copy, which holds only in-frame ones; the method was immunoSEQ multiplex PCR. The data contain millions of clones, more than 80% of them singletons. Sample: naive CD4+ T cells sorted from blood. The subset: CD45RA+ positively selected. The source is a man aged 18 to 30 in good health.

The CDR3 nucleotides read TGTGCCAGCAGCCAAGAAGGGGGCAGGGTGGGCTATGGCTACACCTTC. It encodes CASSQEGGRVGYGYTF. The rearrangement joins TRBV14 to TRBJ1-2, with 7 bases matching TRBD1. The CDR3 contains 16 residues. The germline V gene has CDR1 SGHDN and CDR2 FVKESK. Trimming removed 0 bases from V and 4 bases from J; junction bases left unmatched: 8.

This chain joins TRBV6-5 and TRBJ2-7, with 8 bases aligning to TRBD1. This CDR3 spans 15 amino acids. The V gene's germline CDR1 is MNHEY and CDR2 SVGAGI. V trimming: 6 bases; J trimming: 3 bases; junction bases outside the gene matches: 10. The CDR3 spells CASSLQGGPLYEQYF. Written as DNA, the CDR3 is TGTGCCAGCAGCCTACAGGGGGGTCCTCTCTACGAGCAGTACTTC.

The rearrangement uses TRBV19 and TRBJ1-1; a weak D match, TRBD1 (5 bases). The CDR3 has 14 amino acids. Per the germline V gene, CDR1 is LNHDA and CDR2 is SQIVND (reference sequence). The germline V and J ends were trimmed by 8 bases and 4 bases, with 17 bases remaining between them. The CDR3: CASATQGMGTEAFF. The CDR3 DNA is TGTGCCAGTGCCACTCAGGGTATGGGCACTGAAGCTTTCTTT.

To note about this clone: The same CDR3 is also encoded by other DNA sequences in this sample. The rearrangement uses TRBV7-9 and TRBJ1-1; D is possibly TRBD1 (5 bases). CDR3 length equals 13 residues. V dropped 3 bases and J dropped 5 bases, with 10 bases sitting between them. Germline V gives CDR1 SEHNR, CDR2 FQNEAQ (reference sequence). CDR3 amino acids: CASSLLGGTEAFF. The DNA of the CDR3 is TGTGCCAGCAGCTTGCTTGGGGGGACTGAAGCTTTCTTT.

This chain connects TRBV29-1 to TRBJ2-4, with D tentatively TRBD1 (6 bases). V was shortened by 2 bases and J by 4 bases, with 9 bases between the two germline ends. CDR3 length: 13 amino acids. Looked up from germline, CDR1 is SQVTM and CDR2 is ANQGSEA. CDR3 bases: TGCAGCGTTGAACCAGGGGTGAAAAACATTCAGTACTTC. It yields the protein CSVEPGVKNIQYF.

The table lists this clone with a count of one. The V and J genes are TRBV30 and TRBJ2-4; maybe TRBD1 (5 bases). Germline V gene sequence: CDR1 GTSNPN, CDR2 SVGIG (reference sequence). The length of the CDR3 is 15 residues. V was trimmed by 1 base and J by 2 bases, leaving 12 bases between them. The CDR3: CAWSAARASKNIQYF. In DNA, the CDR3 is TGTGCCTGGAGTGCCGCCAGGGCATCCAAAAACATTCAGTACTTC.

The chain joins TRBV11-2 to TRBJ1-5, with 10 bases fitting TRBD1. Germline CDR1 SGHAT, CDR2 FQNNGV. This CDR3 comprises 15 residues. The V and J ends lost 1 base and 6 bases, in that order; junction bases with no gene match: 3. The CDR3 nucleotides are TGTGCCAGCAGCTTAGGGACAGGGGGAGGTCAGCCCCAGCATTTT. Translation: CASSLGTGGGQPQHF.

The sample holds one count of this clone. The CDR3 spells CASSSTGGALNTEAFF. CDR3 sequence (DNA): TGCGCCAGCAGCTCGACAGGGGGCGCTTTGAACACTGAAGCTTTCTTT. The gene calls are TRBV5-1 and TRBJ1-1, with 10 positions matching TRBD1. V lost 3 bases, J lost 0 bases, and 5 bases stayed unmatched. The CDR3 has 16 amino acids. Per the germline V gene, CDR1 is SGHRS and CDR2 is YFSETQ. Combining the CDR3 with reference TRBV5-1 and TRBJ1-1 gives the whole variable domain KAGVTQTPRYLIKTRGQQVTLSCSPISGHRSVSWYQQTPGQGLQFLFEYFSETQRNKGNFPGRFSGRQFSNSRSEMNVSTLELGDSALYLCASSSTGGALNTEAFFGQGTRLTVV.

CDR3 nucleotide sequence: TGTGCCAGCAGCCCTAGCGGGGTAAATTACTTC. It is translated as CASSPSGVNYF. The chain combines TRBV2 with TRBJ2-7; 9 bases match TRBD2. Trimming took 6 bases from V and 13 from J; bases not matched to a gene: 7. CDR3 size: 11 residues. Germline lookup yields CDR1 SNHLY and CDR2 FYNNEI.

This clone was observed once. V gene TRBV29-1 combines with J gene TRBJ1-3; D not certain. The CDR3 sequence is 13 residues long. V lost 6 bases, J lost 0 bases, and 9 bases lay in between. Germline V lookup: CDR1 SQVTM, CDR2 ANQGSEA. CDR3 protein: CSVSGVSGNTIYF. In nucleotides, the CDR3 is TGCAGCGTATCCGGGGTCTCTGGAAACACCATATATTTT.

V usage is TRBV2 and J usage is TRBJ2-3, with 9 bases aligning to TRBD2. CDR1 and CDR2 (germline): SNHLY, FYNNEI. J was trimmed by 6 bases and V by 6 bases; bases with no gene match: 7. The CDR3 spans 14 residues. CDR3 sequence reads: CASRSGGRSDTQYF. The CDR3 bases are TGTGCCAGCAGGAGCGGGGGGCGCTCCGATACGCAGTATTTT.

This clone appeared once. The chain is built from TRBV5-1 and TRBJ2-1; D may be TRBD2 (6 bases). Between the trimmed V and J ends, which lost 4 bases and 7 bases, there was a span of 18 bases. Germline loops: CDR1 SGHRS, CDR2 YFSETQ. The CDR3 has 15 amino acids. CDR3 sequence (DNA): TGCGCCAGCAGCCAAATGGGACTCCGAGAGAATGAGCAGTTCTTC. Translated: CASSQMGLRENEQFF.

CDR3 region: CAWSRLSGGGFVGQPQHF. In nucleotides, the CDR3 is TGTGCCTGGAGTCGTTTGTCAGGGGGCGGTTTTGTAGGTCAGCCCCAGCATTTT. The rearrangement links TRBV30 to TRBJ1-5; 8 positions match TRBD1. Germline V gene data show CDR1 as GTSNPN and CDR2 as SVGIG (reference sequence). The length of the CDR3 is 18 residues. J was trimmed by 6 bases and V by 2 bases; bases with no gene match: 18.

V and J are TRBV4-1 and TRBJ1-2; TRBD1 agrees at 7 bases. CDR3 length: 15 amino acids. The germline V gene encodes CDR1 MGHRA and CDR2 YSYEKL. V dropped 3 bases and J dropped 6; count of bases not matched to a gene: 10. The CDR3 DNA sequence: TGCGCCAGCAGCCAGGGGGACAGCGCTATCCATGGCTACACCTTC. Residues: CASSQGDSAIHGYTF.

The chain is built from TRBV29-1 and TRBJ1-2; 8 nucleotides line up with TRBD1. Germline CDR1 is SQVTM and CDR2 is ANQGSEA. The CDR3 has 14 residues. Trimming removed 6 bases from V and 3 bases from J; junction bases left unmatched: 9. The DNA for the CDR3 is TGCAGCGTACGTACAGGGGGACTAGACTATGGCTACACCTTC. Protein sequence: CSVRTGGLDYGYTF.

The count of this clone is one. The junction and the germline gene differ at one end; a read error may be behind it. The chain has TRBV7-7 and TRBJ2-5; no reliable D call. The CDR3 sequence is 12 residues long. Germline lookup yields CDR1 SSHAT and CDR2 FNYEAQ (reference sequence). DNA of the CDR3: TGTGCTAGCAGCTTTAACGGAGAGACCCAGTACTTC. Amino acid sequence: CASSFNGETQYF.